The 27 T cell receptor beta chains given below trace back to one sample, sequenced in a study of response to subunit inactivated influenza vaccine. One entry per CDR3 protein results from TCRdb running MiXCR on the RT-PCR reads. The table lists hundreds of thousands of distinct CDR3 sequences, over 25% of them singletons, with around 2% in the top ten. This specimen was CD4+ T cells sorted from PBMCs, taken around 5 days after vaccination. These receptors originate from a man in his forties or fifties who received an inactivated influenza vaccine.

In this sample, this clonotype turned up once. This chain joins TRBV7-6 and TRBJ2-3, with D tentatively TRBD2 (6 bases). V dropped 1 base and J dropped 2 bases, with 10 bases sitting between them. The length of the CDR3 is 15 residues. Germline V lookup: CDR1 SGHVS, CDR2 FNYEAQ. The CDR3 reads CASSLVASDTDTQYF. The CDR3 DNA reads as TGTGCCAGCAGCTTAGTCGCTAGCGACACAGATACGCAGTATTTT.

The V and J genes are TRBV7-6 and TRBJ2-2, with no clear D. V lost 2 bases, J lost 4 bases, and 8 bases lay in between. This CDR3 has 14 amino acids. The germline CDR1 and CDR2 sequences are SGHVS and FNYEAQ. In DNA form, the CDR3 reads TGTGCCAGCAGCTTACTCGGTGGCACCGGGGAGCTGTTTTTT. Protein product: CASSLLGGTGELFF.

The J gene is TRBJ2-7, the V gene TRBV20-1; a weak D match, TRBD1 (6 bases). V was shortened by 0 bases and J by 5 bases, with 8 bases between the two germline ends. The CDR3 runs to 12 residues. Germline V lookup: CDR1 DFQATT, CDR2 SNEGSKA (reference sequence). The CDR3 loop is CSAREYRDEQYF. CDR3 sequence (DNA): TGCAGTGCTAGAGAATACAGGGACGAGCAGTACTTC.

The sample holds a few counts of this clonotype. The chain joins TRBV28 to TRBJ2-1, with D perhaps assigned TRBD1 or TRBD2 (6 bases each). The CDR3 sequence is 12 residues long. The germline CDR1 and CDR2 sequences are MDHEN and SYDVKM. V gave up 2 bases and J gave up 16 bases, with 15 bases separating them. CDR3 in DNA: TGTGCCAGCAGTTTAGGGGGGCAGGTCCTCTTCTTC. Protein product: CASSLGGQVLFF.

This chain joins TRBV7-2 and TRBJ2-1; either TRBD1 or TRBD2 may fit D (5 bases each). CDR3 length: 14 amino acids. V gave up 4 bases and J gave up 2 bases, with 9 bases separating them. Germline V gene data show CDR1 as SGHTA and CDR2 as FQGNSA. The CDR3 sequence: CASSSGPTYNEQFF. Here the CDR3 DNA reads TGTGCCAGCAGCTCGGGACCTACCTACAATGAGCAGTTCTTC.

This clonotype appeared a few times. The CDR3 DNA follows: TGTGCCAGCAGCTTAGCCCAGGGGGCAGGAACTGAAGCTTTCTTT. This codes for CASSLAQGAGTEAFF. The chain couples TRBV7-2 to TRBJ1-1; 8 nucleotides line up with TRBD1. Looked up from germline, CDR1 is SGHTA and CDR2 is FQGNSA. The CDR3 length is 15 residues. The V gene end was trimmed by 0 bases and the J gene end by 5 bases; junction bases not matched to a gene: 5.

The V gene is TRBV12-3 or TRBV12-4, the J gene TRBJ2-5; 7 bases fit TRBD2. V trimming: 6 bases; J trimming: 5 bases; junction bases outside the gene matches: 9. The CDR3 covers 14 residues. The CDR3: CASSPKTSAETQYF. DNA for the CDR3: TGTGCCAGCAGCCCCAAAACTAGCGCGGAGACCCAGTACTTC.

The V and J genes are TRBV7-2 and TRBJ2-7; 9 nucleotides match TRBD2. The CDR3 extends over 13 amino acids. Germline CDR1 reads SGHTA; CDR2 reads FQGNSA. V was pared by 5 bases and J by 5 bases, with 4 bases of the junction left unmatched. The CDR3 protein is CASSVSGSDEQYF. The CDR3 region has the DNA TGTGCCAGCAGCGTTAGCGGGAGCGACGAGCAGTACTTC.

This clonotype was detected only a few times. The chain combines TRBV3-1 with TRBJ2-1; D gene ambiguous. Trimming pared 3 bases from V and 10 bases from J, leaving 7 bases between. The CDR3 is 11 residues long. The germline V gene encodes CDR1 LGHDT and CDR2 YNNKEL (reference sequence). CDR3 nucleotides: TGTGCCAGCAGCCAGGTAGAGGAGCAGTTCTTC. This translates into CASSQVEEQFF.

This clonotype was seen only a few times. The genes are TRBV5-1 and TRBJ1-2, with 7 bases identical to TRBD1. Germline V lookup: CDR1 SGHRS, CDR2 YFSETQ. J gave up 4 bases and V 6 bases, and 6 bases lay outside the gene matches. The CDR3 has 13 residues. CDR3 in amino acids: CASTARDSYGYTF. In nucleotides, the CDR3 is TGCGCCAGCACCGCTCGGGACAGCTATGGCTACACCTTC.

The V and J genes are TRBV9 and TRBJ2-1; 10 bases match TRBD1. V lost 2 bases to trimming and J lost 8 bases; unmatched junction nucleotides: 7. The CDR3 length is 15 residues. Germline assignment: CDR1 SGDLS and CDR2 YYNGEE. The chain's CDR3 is CASSVFGTGVDEQFF. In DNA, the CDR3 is TGTGCCAGCAGCGTCTTCGGGACAGGGGTCGATGAGCAGTTCTTC.

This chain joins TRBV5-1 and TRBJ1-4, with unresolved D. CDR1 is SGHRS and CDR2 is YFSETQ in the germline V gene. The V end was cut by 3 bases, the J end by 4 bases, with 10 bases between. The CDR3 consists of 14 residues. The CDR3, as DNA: TGCGCCAGCAGCTCCGGACGGATTAATGAAAAACTGTTTTTT. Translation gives CASSSGRINEKLFF.

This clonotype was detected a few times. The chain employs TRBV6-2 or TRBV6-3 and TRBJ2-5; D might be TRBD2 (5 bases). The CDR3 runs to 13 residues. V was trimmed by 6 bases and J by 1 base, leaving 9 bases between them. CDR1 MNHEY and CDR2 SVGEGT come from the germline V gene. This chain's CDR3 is CASRRLTQETQYF. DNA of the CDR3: TGTGCCAGCAGAAGACTAACCCAAGAGACCCAGTACTTC.

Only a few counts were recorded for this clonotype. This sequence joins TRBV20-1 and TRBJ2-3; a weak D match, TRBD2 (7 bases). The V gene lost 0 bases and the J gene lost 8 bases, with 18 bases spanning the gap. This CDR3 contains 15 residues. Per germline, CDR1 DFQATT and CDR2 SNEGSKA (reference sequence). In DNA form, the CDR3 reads TGCAGTGCTAGAGATGAAAGGCGGGGGCTTGGTACGCAGTATTTT. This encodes CSARDERRGLGTQYF.

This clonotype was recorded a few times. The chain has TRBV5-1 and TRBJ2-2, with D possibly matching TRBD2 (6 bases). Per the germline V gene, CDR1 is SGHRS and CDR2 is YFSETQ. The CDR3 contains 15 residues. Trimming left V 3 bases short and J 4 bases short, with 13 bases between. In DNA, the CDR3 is TGCGCCAGCAGCTATCCGGGAGTGGGCACCGGGGAGCTGTTTTTT. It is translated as CASSYPGVGTGELFF.

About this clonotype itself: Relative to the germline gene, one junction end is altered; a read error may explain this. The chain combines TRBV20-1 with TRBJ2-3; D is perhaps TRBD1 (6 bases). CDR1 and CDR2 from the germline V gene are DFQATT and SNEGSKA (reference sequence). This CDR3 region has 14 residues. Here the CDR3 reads CSARGWGQADTRYF. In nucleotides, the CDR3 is TGCAGTGCCCGGGGTTGGGGGCAGGCAGATACGCGGTATTTT.

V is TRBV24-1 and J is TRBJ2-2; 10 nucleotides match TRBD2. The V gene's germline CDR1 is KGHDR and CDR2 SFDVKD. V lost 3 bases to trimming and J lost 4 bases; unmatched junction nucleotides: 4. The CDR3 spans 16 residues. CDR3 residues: CATSDRLAGGTGELFF. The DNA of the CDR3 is TGTGCCACCAGTGATCGACTAGCGGGCGGCACCGGGGAGCTGTTTTTT.

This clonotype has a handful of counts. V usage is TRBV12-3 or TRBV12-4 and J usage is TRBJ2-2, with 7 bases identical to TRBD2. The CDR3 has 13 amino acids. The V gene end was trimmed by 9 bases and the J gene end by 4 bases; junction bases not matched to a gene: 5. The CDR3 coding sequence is TGTGCCAGTTGGGAGGGCCGCACCGGGGAGCTGTTTTTT. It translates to CASWEGRTGELFF.

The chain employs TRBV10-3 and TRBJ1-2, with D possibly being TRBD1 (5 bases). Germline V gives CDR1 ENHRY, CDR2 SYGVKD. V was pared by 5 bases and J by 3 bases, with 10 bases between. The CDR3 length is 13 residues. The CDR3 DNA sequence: TGTGCCATCAGTCCAGGGCAGGACTATGGCTACACCTTC. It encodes CAISPGQDYGYTF.

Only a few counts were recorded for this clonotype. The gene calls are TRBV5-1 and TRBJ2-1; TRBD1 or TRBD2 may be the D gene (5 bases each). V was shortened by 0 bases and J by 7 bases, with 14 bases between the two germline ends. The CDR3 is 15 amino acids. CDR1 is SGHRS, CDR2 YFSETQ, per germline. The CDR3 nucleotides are TGCGCCAGCAGCTTGGGTTACGGGACCAGGAATGAGCAGTTCTTC. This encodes CASSLGYGTRNEQFF.

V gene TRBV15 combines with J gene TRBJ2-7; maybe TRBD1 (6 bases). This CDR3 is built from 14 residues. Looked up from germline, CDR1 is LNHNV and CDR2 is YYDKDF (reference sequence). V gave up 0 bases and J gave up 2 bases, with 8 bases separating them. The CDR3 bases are TGTGCCACCAGCAGAGAGAGGGGGACCTACGAGCAGTACTTC. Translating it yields CATSRERGTYEQYF.

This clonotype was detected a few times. The DNA of the CDR3 is TGCGCCAGCAGCCGAGACAGACCCGACGAGCAGTACTTC. Encoded protein: CASSRDRPDEQYF. This chain links TRBV5-1 with TRBJ2-7; tentative D call: TRBD1 (5 bases). V shed 4 bases and J shed 5 bases, with 13 bases lying between them. Germline CDR1 and CDR2: SGHRS and YFSETQ. This CDR3 spans 13 amino acids.

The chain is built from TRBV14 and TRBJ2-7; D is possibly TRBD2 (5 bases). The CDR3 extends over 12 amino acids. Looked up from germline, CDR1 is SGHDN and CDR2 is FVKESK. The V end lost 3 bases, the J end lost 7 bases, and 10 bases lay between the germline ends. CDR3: CASSQVAPEQYF. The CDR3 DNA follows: TGTGCCAGCAGCCAGGTAGCGCCTGAGCAGTACTTC.

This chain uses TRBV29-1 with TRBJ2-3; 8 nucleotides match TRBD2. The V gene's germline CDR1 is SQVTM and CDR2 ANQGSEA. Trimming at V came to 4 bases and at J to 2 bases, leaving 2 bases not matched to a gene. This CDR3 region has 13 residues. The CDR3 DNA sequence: TGCAGCGTTGTCGGGGGGGCCACAGATACGCAGTATTTT. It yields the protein CSVVGGATDTQYF.

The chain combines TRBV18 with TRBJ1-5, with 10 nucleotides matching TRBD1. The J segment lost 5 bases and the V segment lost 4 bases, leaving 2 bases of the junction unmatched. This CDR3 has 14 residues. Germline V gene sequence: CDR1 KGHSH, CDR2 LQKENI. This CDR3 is CASSQGQGHQPQHF. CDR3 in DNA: TGTGCCAGCTCACAGGGACAGGGGCATCAGCCCCAGCATTTT. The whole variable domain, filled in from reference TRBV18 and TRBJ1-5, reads NAGVMQNPRHLVRRRGQEARLRCSPMKGHSHVYWYRQLPEEGLKFMVYLQKENIIDESGMPKERFSAEFPKEGPSILRIQQVVRGDSAAYFCASSQGQGHQPQHFGDGTRLSIL.

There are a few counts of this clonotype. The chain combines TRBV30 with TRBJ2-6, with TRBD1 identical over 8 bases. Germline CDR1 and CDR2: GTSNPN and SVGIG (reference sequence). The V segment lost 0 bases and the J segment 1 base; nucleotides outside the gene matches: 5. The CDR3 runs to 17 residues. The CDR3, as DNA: TGTGCCTGGAGTGTCCAAGGACAGGGATCTGGGGCCAACGTCCTGACTTTC. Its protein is CAWSVQGQGSGANVLTF.

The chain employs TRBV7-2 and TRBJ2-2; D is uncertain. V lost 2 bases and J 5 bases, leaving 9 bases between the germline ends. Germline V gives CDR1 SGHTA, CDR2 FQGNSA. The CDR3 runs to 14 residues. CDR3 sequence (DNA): TGTGCCAGCAGCTTATTTCTAGTTACCGGGGAGCTGTTTTTT. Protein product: CASSLFLVTGELFF.